Each of the 12 T cell receptor beta chains below was sequenced from the same sample in a study of early T cells in non-severe SARS-CoV-2 infection. TCRdb re-called the 5' RACE reads with MiXCR, one entry per CDR3 protein. The top ten clones hold approximately 4.9% of a sample with 60,000 to 90,000 distinct CDR3 sequences, 7.5% to 10% of them seen once. What was sequenced was whole blood. The receptors come from an adult who was a healthcare worker with PCR-confirmed SARS-CoV-2 infection or an uninfected control (not recorded which).

There are many counts of this clonotype. This chain links TRBV7-3 with TRBJ2-1; no clear D gene. Germline V lookup: CDR1 SGHTA, CDR2 FQGTGA. The CDR3 has 13 residues. Trimming took 5 bases from V and 8 from J, leaving 13 bases between them. CDR3 sequence reads: CASSQTITHEQFF. The DNA of the CDR3 is TGTGCCAGCAGCCAAACTATAACCCATGAGCAGTTCTTC. The whole variable domain, remainder taken from reference TRBV7-3 and TRBJ2-1, is GAGVSQTPSNKVTEKGKYVELRCDPISGHTALYWYRQSLGQGPEFLIYFQGTGAADDSGLPNDRFFAVRPEGSVSTLKIQRTERGDSAVYLCASSQTITHEQFFGPGTRLTVL.

This clonotype has at least ten counts. This chain links TRBV6-5 with TRBJ1-3, with TRBD1 matching over 8 bases. The V gene's germline CDR1 is MNHEY and CDR2 SVGAGI. This CDR3 region has 15 residues. With 6 bases clipped from V and 3 bases from J, the junction kept 7 bases outside the gene matches. CDR3 in DNA: TGTGCCAGCAGCCCAACAGGGGGAGGTGGAAACACCATATATTTT. This gives the protein CASSPTGGGGNTIYF.

This clonotype was seen repeatedly, ten times or more. The V and J genes are TRBV29-1 and TRBJ2-1, with D tentatively TRBD1 or TRBD2 (7 bases each). The V and J ends lost 7 bases and 4 bases respectively, with 38 bases between them. The CDR3 is made up of 21 amino acids. Looked up from germline, CDR1 is SQVTM and CDR2 is ANQGSEA. CDR3 nucleotides: TGCAGCGAATTACGACAGGGTCACGGGAGCCTGCCGCGGGGGAGGTACAATGAGCAGTTCTTC. Its protein is CSELRQGHGSLPRGRYNEQFF.

This clonotype was observed many times. The genes are TRBV6-1 and TRBJ2-1; D unclear. Trimming stripped 4 bases from V and 8 bases from J, with 15 bases between. This CDR3 has 14 amino acids. Germline CDR1 and CDR2: MNHNS and SASEGT. CDR3 DNA sequence: TGTGCCAGCAGTGGGTTCCCCCGAACCTATGAGCAGTTCTTC. This codes for CASSGFPRTYEQFF.

This clonotype was counted a few times. This chain uses TRBV4-1 with TRBJ2-2; D possibly corresponds to TRBD1 (6 bases). V was trimmed by 1 base and J by 6 bases, leaving 18 bases between them. Germline CDR1 is MGHRA and CDR2 is YSYEKL. The CDR3 has 17 residues. The CDR3 spells CASSQGQARKRPGELFF. The CDR3, as DNA: TGCGCCAGCAGCCAAGGACAGGCGCGGAAGCGGCCCGGGGAGCTGTTTTTT.

This clonotype was observed a handful of times. The chain is built from TRBV5-4 and TRBJ2-7, with a possible D match to TRBD2 (6 bases). This CDR3 has 14 amino acids. From germline, CDR1 is SGHNT and CDR2 YYREEE (reference sequence). V was trimmed by 0 bases and J by 7 bases, leaving 14 bases between them. The DNA of the CDR3 is TGTGCCAGCAGCTTGGATCTGACTAGTTTTGAGCAGTACTTC. The encoded protein is CASSLDLTSFEQYF.

This clonotype showed up just a few times. The rearrangement links TRBV12-5 to TRBJ2-5, with TRBD1 identical over 8 bases. V shed 2 bases, J shed 4 bases, and the junction held 6 bases outside the gene matches. CDR3 length: 15 residues. Germline CDR1 is LGHNT and CDR2 is FRNRAP. The CDR3 loop reads CASGLYDRGGETQYF. CDR3 bases: TGTGCTAGTGGTTTGTATGACAGGGGAGGAGAGACCCAGTACTTC. The full variable domain, with the rest looked up from reference TRBV12-5 and TRBJ2-5, is DARVTQTPRHKVTEMGQEVTMRCQPILGHNTVFWYRQTMMQGLELLAYFRNRAPLDDSGMPKDRFSAEMPDATLATLKIQPSEPRDSAVYFCASGLYDRGGETQYFGPGTRLLVL.

V is TRBV27 and J is TRBJ2-5; 10 positions match TRBD2. J gave up 0 bases and V 4 bases, and 2 bases lay outside the gene matches. This CDR3 comprises 15 residues. Germline CDR1 MNHEY, CDR2 SMNVEV (reference sequence). For the CDR3, the DNA is TGTGCCAGCAGTTCACTAGCGGGGTACCAAGAGACCCAGTACTTC. Translation gives CASSSLAGYQETQYF.

This clonotype was found a few times. The chain has TRBV6-5 and TRBJ2-7; D is undetermined. Germline assignment: CDR1 MNHEY and CDR2 SVGAGI. The CDR3 sequence is 15 residues long. Deletions cut 2 bases from V and 7 bases from J, with 18 bases between. The CDR3 loop reads CASSYADGSTTEQYF. The CDR3 DNA reads as TGTGCCAGCAGTTACGCCGATGGTAGCACGACAGAGCAGTACTTC.

This clonotype was seen at least ten times. The rearrangement links TRBV7-9 to TRBJ2-6; TRBD1 matches 10 bases. The CDR3 is made up of 14 amino acids. Germline CDR1 and CDR2: SEHNR and FQNEAQ (reference sequence). V dropped 3 bases and J dropped 13; count of bases not matched to a gene: 6. The DNA for the CDR3 is TGTGCCAGCAGCTTCCTGACAGGGGGCGAGGTCCTGACTTTC. Amino acids: CASSFLTGGEVLTF.

In this sample, this clonotype turned up many times. This chain links TRBV7-8 with TRBJ2-2, with D unresolved. The CDR3 extends over 15 amino acids. V shed 5 bases and J shed 1 base, with 11 bases lying between them. Germline CDR1 and CDR2: SGHVS and FQNEAQ. The CDR3 DNA follows: TGTGCCAGCAGCCGTACCCAGCAGAACACCGGGGAGCTGTTTTTT. This codes for CASSRTQQNTGELFF.

This clonotype was detected many times. This chain joins TRBV27 and TRBJ2-5; TRBD2 agrees at 11 bases. CDR3 size: 18 residues. Germline CDR1 is MNHEY and CDR2 is SMNVEV (reference sequence). V shed 6 bases and J 5 bases; nucleotides not matched to a gene: 17. The CDR3 sequence: CASSQTTPTSGSSETQYF. CDR3 in DNA: TGTGCCAGCAGCCAAACTACCCCTACTAGCGGGAGCAGTGAGACCCAGTACTTC.